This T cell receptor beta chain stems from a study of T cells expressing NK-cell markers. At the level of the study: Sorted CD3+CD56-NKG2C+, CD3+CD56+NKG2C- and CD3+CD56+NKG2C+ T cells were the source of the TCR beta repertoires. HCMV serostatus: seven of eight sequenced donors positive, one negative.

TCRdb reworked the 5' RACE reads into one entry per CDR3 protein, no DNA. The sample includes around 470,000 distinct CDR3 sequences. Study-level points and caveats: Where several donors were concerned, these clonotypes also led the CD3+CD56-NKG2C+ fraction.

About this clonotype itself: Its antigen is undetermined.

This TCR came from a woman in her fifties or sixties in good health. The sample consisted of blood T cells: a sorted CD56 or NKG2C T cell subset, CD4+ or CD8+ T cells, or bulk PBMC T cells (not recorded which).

The CDR3: CASSTSRGRSRKLFF. This chain uses TRBV4-1 with TRBJ1-4; there is no DNA to check the TCRdb D call of TRBD1. From germline, CDR1 is MGHRA and CDR2 YSYEKL. The CDR3 loop spans 15 amino acids.